Listed below are T cell receptor beta chains from one sample, sequenced in a study of T cell repertoires in cytomegalovirus infection. TCRdb analysed the reads with MiXCR anew, one entry per CDR3 protein. The sample has some 270,000 distinct CDR3 sequences, around 15% seen once; the top ten hold roughly half. The sequencing sample was made of CD8+ T cells from PBMCs. The source is a human donor in good health (CMV status not recorded). Some clones in this sample may be carry-over from other donors' samples. The CDR3 runs from the conserved cysteine through the conserved F or W. D genes are given only for firm matches. Only part of the rows carry a size: once, few, many, or a class if the clone is expanded.

TRBD1	.	TRBV29-1	TRBJ1-2	CSVKGQGARGYTF	TGCAGCGTCAAGGGACAGGGGGCGCGTGGCTACACCTTC
.	.	TRBV7-9	TRBJ2-2	CASSLEGKAGELFF	TGTGCCAGCAGCTTGGAGGGGAAGGCCGGGGAGCTGTTTTTT
.	many	TRBV12-3/TRBV12-4	TRBJ1-3	CASRTTGGSGNTIYF	TGTGCCAGCAGGACGACGGGGGGCTCTGGAAACACCATATATTTT
.	.	TRBV5-6	TRBJ2-1	CASSLAGWNEQFF	TGTGCCAGCAGCTTGGCTGGGTGGAATGAGCAGTTCTTC
.	many	TRBV7-6	TRBJ1-1	CASSSTGSNTEAFF	TGTGCCAGCAGTAGTACAGGATCGAACACTGAAGCTTTCTTT
.	few	TRBV7-8	TRBJ2-3	CASSPPGGRGTDTQYF	TGTGCCAGCAGCCCGCCGGGGGGCCGGGGCACAGATACGCAGTATTTT
TRBD2	few	TRBV6-2/TRBV6-3	TRBJ2-3	CASNPSGGGDTQYF	TGTGCCAGCAACCCTAGCGGGGGAGGAGATACGCAGTATTTT
.	many	TRBV12-3/TRBV12-4	TRBJ1-4	CASSIQGEEEKLFF	TGTGCCAGCAGTATTCAGGGAGAGGAGGAAAAACTGTTTTTT
.	.	TRBV7-7	TRBJ2-3	CASSEGGYTDTQYF	TGTGCTAGCAGCGAAGGGGGTTACACAGATACGCAGTATTTT
.	.	TRBV29-1	TRBJ1-1	CSVDPKFIGEEMGTEAFF	TGCAGCGTTGACCCTAAGTTTATAGGGGAGGAGATGGGCACTGAAGCTTTCTTT
.	.	TRBV6-2/TRBV6-3	TRBJ1-6	CASSYTPSPLHF	TGTGCCAGCAGTTACACCCCATCACCCCTCCACTTT
.	.	TRBV27	TRBJ2-1	CASSLGPPGYEQFF	TGTGCCAGCAGTCTAGGCCCTCCCGGTTATGAGCAGTTCTTC
.	.	TRBV6-1	TRBJ1-4	CASSEGGNEKLFF	TGTGCCAGCAGTGAAGGCGGTAATGAAAAACTGTTTTTT
TRBD1	.	TRBV29-1	TRBJ1-1	CSGEGQEGYTEAFF	TGCAGCGGGGAAGGACAGGAGGGGTACACTGAAGCTTTCTTT
.	few	TRBV15	TRBJ1-3	CATSRVGTSGNTIYF	TGTGCCACCAGCAGAGTAGGAACCTCTGGAAACACCATATATTTT
TRBD2	.	TRBV6-2/TRBV6-3	TRBJ2-1	CASTWGGEANEQFF	TGTGCCAGCACGTGGGGAGGGGAGGCGAATGAGCAGTTCTTC
TRBD2	few	TRBV15	TRBJ2-2	CATRITSGGGTGELFF	TGTGCCACCAGAATTACTAGCGGGGGAGGAACCGGGGAGCTGTTTTTT
.	many	TRBV7-9	TRBJ2-7	CASSLQSSGYEQYF	TGTGCCAGCAGCTTACAATCTTCAGGCTACGAGCAGTACTTC
TRBD1	.	TRBV24-1	TRBJ2-2	CATSDPTGVNTGELFF	TGTGCCACCAGTGACCCGACAGGGGTGAACACCGGGGAGCTGTTTTTT
.	many	TRBV4-1	TRBJ2-7	CASSQGGKYEQYF	TGCGCCAGCAGCCAGGGTGGGAAATACGAGCAGTACTTC
.	many	TRBV7-8	TRBJ2-1	CASSPAQGSYNEQFF	TGTGCCAGCAGCCCAGCCCAGGGCTCCTACAATGAGCAGTTCTTC
.	few	TRBV5-1	TRBJ2-1	CASSSDRSSYNEQFF	TGCGCCAGCAGCTCCGACAGGTCCTCCTACAATGAGCAGTTCTTC
.	.	TRBV29-1	TRBJ1-5	CSVEEGPYQPQHF	TGCAGCGTTGAGGAGGGACCCTATCAGCCCCAGCATTTT
.	.	TRBV12-3/TRBV12-4	TRBJ1-2	CASRPESRVPNYGYTF	TGTGCCAGCAGGCCAGAATCCAGGGTACCCAACTATGGCTACACCTTC
TRBD1	few	TRBV14	TRBJ2-7	CASSPWGQPYEQYF	TGTGCCAGCAGCCCCTGGGGACAGCCCTACGAGCAGTACTTC
.	few	TRBV27	TRBJ2-1	CAVSRGANEQFF	TGTGCCGTTTCCCGGGGGGCCAATGAGCAGTTCTTC
.	.	TRBV5-1	TRBJ1-1	CASSLAEGRTTRGEAFF	TGCGCCAGCAGCTTGGCAGAGGGACGGACGACTAGGGGTGAAGCTTTCTTT
.	many	TRBV7-2	TRBJ2-3	CASSLWGAHTDTQYF	TGTGCCAGCAGCTTATGGGGGGCCCACACAGATACGCAGTATTTT
.	many	TRBV4-1	TRBJ2-3	CASSYRGGSTDTQYF	TGCGCCAGCAGCTATCGAGGGGGTTCCACAGATACGCAGTATTTT
.	.	TRBV4-1	TRBJ2-7	CASSQGGLHSYEQYF	TGTGCCAGCAGCCAAGGCGGACTCCACTCCTACGAGCAGTACTTC
TRBD2	.	TRBV20-1	TRBJ2-3	CSARRTSGGYTDTQYF	TGCAGTGCTAGAAGAACTAGCGGGGGCTACACAGATACGCAGTATTTT